This is a list of T cell receptor beta chains from one sample in a study of blood T cell repertoires in COVID-19. Clones were read by immunoSEQ multiplex PCR, and TCRdb kept only the in-frame ones, dropping some. Counted here are around 270,000 clones, about four fifths occurring once; the ten biggest clones make up approximately 1.4%. What was sequenced was peripheral blood. These receptors originate from a woman aged 40 to 49 who had recovered from COVID-19. CDR3s include the opening cysteine and the closing phenylalanine or tryptophan.

v_gene,j_gene,CDR3aa
TRBV4-1,TRBJ1-1,CASSPGNTEAFF
TRBV4-2,TRBJ1-1,CASSPGGMNTEAFF
TRBV6-5,TRBJ1-6,CASRDREGSPLHF
TRBV7-2,TRBJ2-2,CASSPRGVSYTGELFF
TRBV6-1,TRBJ2-7,CASSEGSEQYF
TRBV4-1,TRBJ2-2,CASSPYSGVDTGELFF
TRBV7-3,TRBJ2-3,CASSMAAGTQYF
TRBV5-1,TRBJ2-6,CASSFGRPSGANVLTF
TRBV5-1,TRBJ2-7,CASSPGTVPIYEQYF
TRBV29-1,TRBJ1-5,CSVASGYSNQPQHF
TRBV30,TRBJ2-7,CAWSRGGGYEQYF
TRBV2,TRBJ1-1,CASSPSLNTEAFF
TRBV15,TRBJ2-1,CATSGGGTSGADEQFF
TRBV9,TRBJ2-2,CASSGGGAAGELFF
TRBV5-6,TRBJ1-1,CASSSGAGRNTEAFF
TRBV9,TRBJ1-1,CASSVGGTGGLNTEAFF
TRBV27,TRBJ2-1,CASSLGRYNEQFF
TRBV28,TRBJ2-1,CASSLRGGRNEQFF
TRBV19,TRBJ2-7,CASSIEGTGVFYEQYF
TRBV2,TRBJ1-1,CASSYSGAEAFF
TRBV5-4,TRBJ1-1,CASSSQGKAFF
TRBV29-1,TRBJ2-7,CSVVGGRDEQYF
TRBV2,TRBJ1-1,CASSGQVNTEAFF
TRBV6-5,TRBJ2-2,CASSYFAAGELFF
TRBV6-5,TRBJ1-6,CASSPDSRNSPLHF
TRBV27,TRBJ2-1,CASSLLGQASSYNEQFF
TRBV29-1,TRBJ2-3,CSVNREITDTQYF
TRBV7-6,TRBJ2-7,CASSNPGQSLRQQYF
TRBV3-1/TRBV3-2,TRBJ1-2,CASSQDSTAEYGYTF
TRBV5-1,TRBJ1-1,CASSLDQGTFGAFF
TRBV10-1,TRBJ2-1,CASSDPHREEQFF
TRBV19,TRBJ2-5,CASNGKRGGTETQYF
TRBV5-1,TRBJ1-1,CASSWVEGANTEAFF
TRBV30,TRBJ1-2,CAWSWWPGALYGYTF
TRBV19,TRBJ2-7,CASSWTARSYEQYF
TRBV19,TRBJ2-3,CASSNPGGDTQYF
TRBV14,TRBJ1-5,CASSHGGKGNQPQHF
TRBV28,TRBJ2-4,CASVHGRGEAKNIQYF
TRBV6-2/TRBV6-3,TRBJ2-1,CASSQRTSSGARNEQFF
TRBV19,TRBJ2-4,CASSIDRQGRRNIQYF
TRBV6-5,TRBJ1-2,CASSYSTGATNYGYTF
TRBV5-1,TRBJ1-1,CASSFESYSGGEAFF
TRBV4-2,TRBJ2-2,CASSPRDRDTGELFF
TRBV10-3,TRBJ2-1,CAIRASGTYNEQFF
TRBV7-9,TRBJ1-4,CASSSQGTGASEKLFF
TRBV3-1/TRBV3-2,TRBJ2-3,CASSWLTSGTDTQYF
TRBV3-1/TRBV3-2,TRBJ2-1,CASSHEPGLAGGSRVFF
TRBV5-1,TRBJ1-1,CASSSGLRTLNTEAFF
TRBV28,TRBJ1-4,CASSWTGRKLFF
TRBV29-1,TRBJ2-7,CSVAREGMVVGQYF
TRBV28,TRBJ2-6,CASSLAGTAGGANVLTF
TRBV27,TRBJ2-3,CASSSRRQTSGGRVDTQYF
TRBV19,TRBJ1-6,CASSISWAPDSPLHF
TRBV11-2,TRBJ2-7,CASSPRFNAGEQYF